The 7 T cell receptor beta chains given below trace back to one sample, sequenced in a study of blood T cell repertoires in COVID-19. Sequencing used immunoSEQ multiplex PCR; TCRdb keeps in-frame clones, though not all of them. The profile shows some 97,000 clones, just under 85% of them singletons. The specimen sequenced was peripheral blood. The receptors here all came from a man between 45 and 60 years old with active or convalescent COVID-19.

The chain combines TRBV24-1 with TRBJ1-2; 10 bases agree with TRBD1. V trimming: 4 bases; J trimming: 7 bases; junction bases outside the gene matches: 5. The CDR3 has 14 residues. CDR1 and CDR2 (germline): KGHDR, SFDVKD. The CDR3 region is CATSEVGQGTGYTF. The CDR3 DNA reads TGTGCCACCAGTGAAGTGGGACAGGGGACTGGCTACACCTTC.

The CDR3 protein is CASSQPGQSYEQYF. Written as DNA, the CDR3 is TGTGCCAGCAGCCAACCGGGACAGTCCTACGAGCAGTACTTC. This chain connects TRBV3-1 (or the pseudogene TRBV3-2) to TRBJ2-7; TRBD1 agrees at 7 bases. This CDR3 has 14 amino acids. Losses at the gene ends were 2 bases for V and 1 base for J; bases not matched to a gene: 2. Germline CDR1 is LGHDT and CDR2 is YNNKEL (reference sequence).

The rearrangement uses TRBV15 and TRBJ2-3; D is perhaps TRBD2 (5 bases). Germline CDR1 reads LNHNV; CDR2 reads YYDKDF (reference sequence). The CDR3 is 15 residues long. V lost 0 bases and J 2 bases, leaving 9 bases between the germline ends. CDR3 nucleotides: TGTGCCACCAGCAGAGATCGGGAAGACACAGATACGCAGTATTTT. As protein: CATSRDREDTDTQYF.

This rearrangement joins TRBV15 to TRBJ2-5; D remains ambiguous. The V gene lost 0 bases and the J gene lost 5 bases, with 7 bases spanning the gap. Germline V lookup: CDR1 LNHNV, CDR2 YYDKDF (reference sequence). CDR3 length equals 13 residues. The CDR3 sequence is CATSRDHRETQYF. The CDR3 DNA reads as TGTGCCACCAGCAGAGACCACCGGGAGACCCAGTACTTC.

This clone was recorded once. The chain recombines TRBV2 with TRBJ1-2; TRBD1 aligns across 8 bases. With 6 bases clipped from V and 6 bases from J, the junction kept 6 bases outside the gene matches. Per germline, CDR1 SNHLY and CDR2 FYNNEI. The CDR3 has 13 amino acids. CDR3 in amino acids: CASSQTGVDGYTF. CDR3 coding DNA: TGTGCCAGCAGCCAGACAGGGGTTGATGGCTACACCTTC.

This clone came up a few times. This chain links TRBV6-6 with TRBJ1-1, with D uncertain. V was shortened by 4 bases and J by 5 bases, with 11 bases between the two germline ends. There are 13 residues in the CDR3. CDR1 and CDR2 (germline): MNHNY, SVGAGI (reference sequence). In DNA, the CDR3 is TGTGCCAGCAGTTTCTCATGGGAGACTGAAGCTTTCTTT. Its translation: CASSFSWETEAFF.

The rearrangement joins TRBV3-1 (or the pseudogene TRBV3-2) to TRBJ2-7; a weak D match, TRBD2 (5 bases). Germline CDR1 and CDR2: LGHDT and YNNKEL (reference sequence). V lost 4 bases and J 6 bases, leaving 13 bases between the germline ends. CDR3 length equals 13 residues. CDR3 DNA sequence: TGTGCCAGCAGCCTGGAAATCCGGGGCGAGCAGTACTTC. Translating gives CASSLEIRGEQYF.